The next 8 T cell receptor beta chains were all read from a single sample in a study of cytomegalovirus exposure and HLA in healthy donors. The PCR had 60 Vbeta and 13 Jbeta primers. Profiling relied on immunoSEQ multiplex PCR, and the TCRdb table lists in-frame clones only, not all of them. The sample shows 150,000 or so clones, under 80% of them seen only once. Sequencing used PBMCs. The receptors stem from a man between 18 and 29 years old in good health and CMV-seropositive.

Written as DNA, the CDR3 is TGCGCCAGCCAGAGGACAGGGGCTATGAACACTGAAGCTTTCTTT. This sequence encodes CASQRTGAMNTEAFF. The genes are TRBV5-1 and TRBJ1-1; TRBD1 matches 9 bases. Germline-derived CDR1 and CDR2 are SGHRS and YFSETQ. With V trimmed by 7 bases and J by 0 bases, 7 bases remained unmatched. The CDR3 loop spans 15 amino acids.

The chain recombines TRBV4-2 with TRBJ2-3; 7 nucleotides align to TRBD1. Germline values: CDR1 LGHNA, CDR2 YNFKEQ. Unmatched junction bases numbered 3, after V lost 0 bases and J lost 0 bases. The CDR3 has 16 amino acids. This chain's CDR3 is CASSQEAGGSTDTQYF. CDR3 nucleotides: TGTGCCAGCAGCCAAGAGGCAGGGGGAAGCACAGATACGCAGTATTTT.

The chain couples TRBV6-1 to TRBJ1-2; 7 positions agree with TRBD1. CDR3 length: 13 amino acids. J was trimmed by 3 bases and V by 7 bases; bases with no gene match: 5. From germline, CDR1 is MNHNS and CDR2 SASEGT. CDR3 nucleotides: TGTGCCAGCAACAGACAGGGCGACTATGGCTACACCTTC. It codes for CASNRQGDYGYTF.

The rearrangement uses TRBV10-1 and TRBJ2-2, with D possibly matching TRBD2 (5 bases). V dropped 10 bases and J dropped 4 bases, with 10 bases sitting between them. This CDR3 comprises 12 residues. Looked up from germline, CDR1 is WNHNN and CDR2 is SYGVQD (reference sequence). CDR3 in amino acids: CATLGVTGELFF. The CDR3 DNA follows: TGCGCCACCCTCGGGGTCACCGGGGAGCTGTTTTTT.

This rearrangement joins TRBV5-3 to TRBJ2-5; possibly TRBD1 for D (6 bases). TRBV5-3 is flagged as an ORF with uncertain function. The CDR3 contains 12 residues. The V end lost 10 bases, the J end lost 3 bases, and 13 bases lay between the germline ends. The CDR3, as DNA: TGTGCCTCCCCAGGACAGAAAGAGACCCAGTACTTC. This codes for CASPGQKETQYF.

The chain carries TRBV4-1 and TRBJ1-1; 12 bases fit TRBD1. CDR1 and CDR2 from the germline V gene are MGHRA and YSYEKL. The CDR3 runs to 16 residues. Trimming at V came to 3 bases and at J to 7 bases, leaving 9 bases not matched to a gene. CDR3: CASSQGPGTGGFEAFF. CDR3 coding DNA: TGCGCCAGCAGCCAGGGTCCTGGGACAGGGGGCTTTGAAGCTTTCTTT.

The chain links TRBV28 to TRBJ2-2; D may be TRBD2 (6 bases). V was pared by 5 bases and J by 3 bases, with 16 bases between. This CDR3 is built from 16 residues. CDR1 is MDHEN, CDR2 SYDVKM, per germline. The CDR3 DNA reads TGTGCCAGCAGTGGGGGACCGAGGAGGGACACCGGGGAGCTGTTTTTT. It codes for CASSGGPRRDTGELFF.

The V gene is TRBV2, the J gene TRBJ1-2; D possibly corresponds to TRBD1 (6 bases). Germline V gene lookup returns CDR1 SNHLY and CDR2 FYNNEI. This CDR3 comprises 13 residues. Trimming removed 1 base at V and 7 bases at J, with 10 bases between. CDR3 DNA sequence: TGTGCCAGCAGTGAAGGGCAGGGGTTTGGCTACACCTTC. As protein: CASSEGQGFGYTF.